Listed below are T cell receptor beta chains from one sample, sequenced in a study of Tregs in tolerant kidney transplant recipients. Here immunoSEQ multiplex PCR was the method, and the copy in TCRdb shows in-frame clones only, minus some. The sample holds 69,000 or so clones, around nine tenths seen once. Source: CD4+ T cells from blood, taken before the transplant. These receptors were obtained from a human donor who received a combined kidney and bone marrow transplant. Both conserved end residues are part of each CDR3. Fields, in order: V gene, D gene, J gene, clone size, CDR3 DNA, CDR3 protein. A D gene is named only where the DNA matches it firmly. The size of a clone is reported for some rows only, either as once, few or many, or as a class for expanded clones.

>TRBV5-1|.|TRBJ1-4|.
TGCGCCAGCAGCGACGGAGGAGCTAATGAAAAACTGTTTTTT
CASSDGGANEKLFF
>TRBV2|.|TRBJ2-5|.
TGTGCCAGCAGGGCCCAGAAAAAAGAGACCCAGTACTTC
CASRAQKKETQYF
>TRBV4-1|.|TRBJ2-7|once
TGCGCCAGCAGCCCCCCCGGGGGCTACGAGCAGTACTTC
CASSPPGGYEQYF
>TRBV28|TRBD2|TRBJ2-3|.
TGTGCCAGCAGCAACCCGGGGGGAGCGGGAGGGAGGGGTCCAGATACGCAGTATTTT
CASSNPGGAGGRGPDTQYF
>TRBV25-1|TRBD1|TRBJ2-7|.
TGTGCCAGCGGGATACAGGGGGCCTACGAGCAGTACTTC
CASGIQGAYEQYF
>TRBV27|TRBD2|TRBJ2-5|.
TGTGCCAGCACCCGAAGCGGGAGGGCCCAAGAGACCCAGTACTTC
CASTRSGRAQETQYF
>TRBV5-4|.|TRBJ2-1|.
TGTGCCAGCAGCATCTTACAGGGTGTCAATGAGCAGTTCTTC
CASSILQGVNEQFF
>TRBV7-2|TRBD1|TRBJ2-2|.
TGTGCCAGCAGCTTCATTGCCGGGACAGGGTTTAAAACCGGGGAGCTGTTTTTT
CASSFIAGTGFKTGELFF
>TRBV19|TRBD2|TRBJ2-1|few
TGTGCCAGTAGTTCGCGTACCGGGACTAGCGGCCCAAATGAGCAGTTCTTC
CASSSRTGTSGPNEQFF
>TRBV7-9|.|TRBJ2-7|.
TGTGCCAGCAGCCCCCGGGAGTTCGGGAATCGGTACGAGCAGTACTTC
CASSPREFGNRYEQYF
>TRBV7-6|TRBD1|TRBJ2-7|.
TGTGCCAGCAGCCCGGGACAGGGGGCGACGGTTCTCGGCGAGCAGTACTTC
CASSPGQGATVLGEQYF
>TRBV27|TRBD2|TRBJ2-3|once
TGTGCCAGCAGTCGGACTAGCGGGAGAACAGATACGCAGTATTTT
CASSRTSGRTDTQYF